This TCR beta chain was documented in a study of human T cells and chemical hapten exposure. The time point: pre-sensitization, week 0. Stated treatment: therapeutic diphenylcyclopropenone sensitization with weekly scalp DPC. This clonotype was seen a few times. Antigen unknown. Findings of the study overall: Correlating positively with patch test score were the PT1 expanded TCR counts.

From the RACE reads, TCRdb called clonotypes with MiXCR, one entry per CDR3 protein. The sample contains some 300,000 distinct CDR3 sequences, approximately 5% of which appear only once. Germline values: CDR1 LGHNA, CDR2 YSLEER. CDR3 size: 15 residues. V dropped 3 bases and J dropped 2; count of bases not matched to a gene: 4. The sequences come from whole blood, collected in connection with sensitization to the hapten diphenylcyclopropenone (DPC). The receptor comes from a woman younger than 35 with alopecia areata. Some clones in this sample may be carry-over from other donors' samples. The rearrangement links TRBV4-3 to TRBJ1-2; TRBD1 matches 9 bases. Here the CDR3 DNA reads TGCGCCAGCAGCCAGGGGACAGGGCCCAACTATGGCTACACCTTC. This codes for CASSQGTGPNYGYTF.